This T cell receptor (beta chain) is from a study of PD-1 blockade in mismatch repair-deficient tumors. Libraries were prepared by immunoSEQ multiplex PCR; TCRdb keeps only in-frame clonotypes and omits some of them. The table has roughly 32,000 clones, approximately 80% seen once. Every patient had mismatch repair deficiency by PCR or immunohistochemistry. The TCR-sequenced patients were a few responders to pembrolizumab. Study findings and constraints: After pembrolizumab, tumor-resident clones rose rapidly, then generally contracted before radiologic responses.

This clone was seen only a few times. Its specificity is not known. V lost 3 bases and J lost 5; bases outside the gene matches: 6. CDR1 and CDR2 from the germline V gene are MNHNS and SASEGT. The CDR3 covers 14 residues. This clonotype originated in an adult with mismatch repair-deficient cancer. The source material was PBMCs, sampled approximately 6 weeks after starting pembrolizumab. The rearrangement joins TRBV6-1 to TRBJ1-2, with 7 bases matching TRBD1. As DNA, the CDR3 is TGTGCCAGCAGTGATGATGGACAGGTTTATGGCTACACCTTC. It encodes CASSDDGQVYGYTF.